Shown below are 24 T cell receptor beta chains from a single sample sequenced in a study of post-analysis software for immune sequencing data. General observations from the study: Patients used several TRBV segments, including TRBV5-6, TRBV5-1 and TRBV20-1, more often than controls.

The library was made from cDNA and included unique molecular identifiers. TCRdb reprocessed the PCR reads with MiXCR, giving one entry per CDR3 protein. The profile shows 800,000 to 950,000 distinct CDR3 sequences, approximately 50% of them singletons. These receptors have no known antigen. The sequenced sample was blood. The source is a girl aged 5-17 years with multiple sclerosis.

This chain connects TRBV10-2 to TRBJ2-7, with TRBD1 matching over 7 bases. Germline CDR1 is WSHSY and CDR2 is SAAADI. With V trimmed by 3 bases and J by 4 bases, 6 bases remained unmatched. This CDR3 has 14 residues. DNA of the CDR3: TGCGCCAGCAGTGACACAGGGGATGGATACGAGCAGTACTTC. This translates into CASSDTGDGYEQYF.

This rearrangement joins TRBV20-1 to TRBJ2-3, with 12 bases identical to TRBD2. Looked up from germline, CDR1 is DFQATT and CDR2 is SNEGSKA (reference sequence). The ends lost 5 bases at V and 0 bases at J; junction bases unmatched: 9. CDR3 size: 17 residues. The CDR3 here is CSALEILAGGSTDTQYF. The CDR3 bases are TGCAGTGCTCTGGAGATACTAGCGGGGGGTAGCACAGATACGCAGTATTTT.

The chain recombines TRBV5-1 with TRBJ1-5; TRBD1 is a possible D gene (6 bases). The V end lost 5 bases, the J end lost 3 bases, and 15 bases lay between the germline ends. The CDR3 loop spans 15 amino acids. Germline V gene data show CDR1 as SGHRS and CDR2 as YFSETQ. This CDR3 reads CASSPISGANQPQHF. In DNA, the CDR3 is TGCGCCAGCAGTCCTATATCAGGGGCCAATCAGCCCCAGCATTTT. Using reference TRBV5-1 and TRBJ1-5 for the parts outside the CDR3, the full variable domain is KAGVTQTPRYLIKTRGQQVTLSCSPISGHRSVSWYQQTPGQGLQFLFEYFSETQRNKGNFPGRFSGRQFSNSRSEMNVSTLELGDSALYLCASSPISGANQPQHFGDGTRLSIL.

The DNA of the CDR3 is TGCAGTGCTAGAGATCCGGCGGGGGGAAGATCCTACAATGAGCAGTTCTTC. It codes for CSARDPAGGRSYNEQFF. The chain uses TRBV20-1 and TRBJ2-1, with TRBD2 identical over 8 bases. CDR3 size: 17 residues. The germline gives CDR1 DFQATT, CDR2 SNEGSKA (reference sequence). V shed 0 bases and J 1 base; nucleotides not matched to a gene: 8.

The chain employs TRBV5-1 and TRBJ2-4, with 7 nucleotides matching TRBD1. The CDR3 is 14 amino acids. From germline, CDR1 is SGHRS and CDR2 YFSETQ. V was clipped by 4 bases and J by 7 bases; unmatched bases: 8. The CDR3 is CASSPVRGQNIQYF. CDR3 coding DNA: TGCGCCAGCAGCCCCGTAAGGGGGCAGAACATTCAGTACTTC.

CDR3 loop: CASSYSTKGGYEQYF. As DNA, the CDR3 is TGTGCCAGCAGTTACTCCACAAAAGGAGGGTACGAGCAGTACTTC. The rearrangement joins TRBV6-5 to TRBJ2-7; a possible D gene is TRBD2 (6 bases). The CDR3 runs 15 residues. The germline CDR1 and CDR2 sequences are MNHEY and SVGAGI. V was cut by 0 bases and J by 4 bases, with 13 bases left in between.

This clonotype appeared a few times. An end of the junction does not agree with germline; a read error may underlie this. The J gene is TRBJ2-3, the V gene TRBV7-2, with 10 nucleotides matching TRBD2. The CDR3 is 15 residues long. The V gene's germline CDR1 is SGHTA and CDR2 FQGNSA. This chain's CDR3 is CASSLEVSSGGTQYF. In DNA, the CDR3 is TGCGCCAGCAGCTTAGAGGTGTCTAGCGGGGGCACGCAGTATTTT.

This clonotype came up a few times. The gene calls are TRBV20-1 and TRBJ2-7, with 7 bases fitting TRBD2. Trimming removed 1 base from V and 6 bases from J; junction bases left unmatched: 6. This CDR3 has 13 amino acids. The germline CDR1 and CDR2 sequences are DFQATT and SNEGSKA (reference sequence). The CDR3 DNA follows: TGCAGTGCTAGAGTACGGGGGGTGGTCGAGCAGTACTTC. Translation gives CSARVRGVVEQYF.

The CDR3 region is CAGGRSGGANVLTF. The CDR3, as DNA: TGTGCCGGCGGTCGAAGCGGTGGGGCCAACGTCCTGACTTTC. The chain couples TRBV7-3 to TRBJ2-6; D is perhaps TRBD2 (5 bases). Deletions cut 11 bases from V and 3 bases from J, with 14 bases between. CDR1 is SGHTA, CDR2 FQGTGA, per germline. The CDR3 loop spans 14 amino acids.

This chain uses TRBV20-1 with TRBJ2-7; unclear D gene. Per the germline V gene, CDR1 is DFQATT and CDR2 is SNEGSKA (reference sequence). This CDR3 is 12 amino acids long. The V end was cut by 3 bases, the J end by 5 bases, with 11 bases between. The DNA for the CDR3 is TGCAGTGCTAGTGTTACTTGGGACGAGCAGTACTTC. It yields the protein CSASVTWDEQYF.

The gene calls are TRBV5-1 and TRBJ2-7; possibly TRBD1 for D (6 bases). The CDR3 runs to 13 residues. Germline V CDR1 and CDR2: SGHRS, YFSETQ. The V gene lost 0 bases and the J gene lost 5 bases, with 9 bases spanning the gap. The DNA of the CDR3 is TGCGCCAGCAGCTTGGGGGGGCGCAACGAGCAGTACTTC. Protein: CASSLGGRNEQYF.

There are a few counts of this clonotype. The chain carries TRBV4-2 and TRBJ2-7; no clear D. Looked up from germline, CDR1 is LGHNA and CDR2 is YNFKEQ. The CDR3 has 14 amino acids. Trimming took 0 bases from V and 3 from J, leaving 9 bases between them. The CDR3 DNA is TGTGCCAGCAGCCAAGAGAACACCTACTACGAGCAGTACTTC. Residues: CASSQENTYYEQYF.

J is TRBJ2-5 and V is TRBV9; 7 bases agree with TRBD2. With 4 bases clipped from V and 4 bases from J, the junction kept 13 bases outside the gene matches. The germline gives CDR1 SGDLS, CDR2 YYNGEE. This CDR3 spans 16 amino acids. The CDR3 spells CASSRKGGEGGETQYF. CDR3 sequence (DNA): TGTGCCAGCAGCCGAAAGGGAGGGGAGGGTGGAGAGACCCAGTACTTC.

The sample holds a few counts of this clonotype. CDR3 residues: CASRSLGAYGPNTEAFF. Written as DNA, the CDR3 is TGTGCCAGCAGAAGTCTGGGGGCATACGGACCGAACACTGAAGCTTTCTTT. The chain recombines TRBV7-3 with TRBJ1-1; possibly TRBD1 for D (6 bases). The V gene's germline CDR1 is SGHTA and CDR2 FQGTGA. There are 17 residues in the CDR3. V was clipped by 6 bases and J by 1 base, with 21 bases between them.

The rearrangement links TRBV7-8 to TRBJ2-1; 9 bases map to TRBD1. The last part of the DNA fits TRBJ2-7 better; the J call may be wrong. Germline lookup yields CDR1 SGHVS and CDR2 FQNEAQ. CDR3 length: 14 amino acids. The CDR3 is CASAPGTGSNEQYF. The CDR3 DNA reads TGTGCCAGCGCCCCCGGGACAGGGTCCAACGAGCAGTACTTC.

V is TRBV18 and J is TRBJ2-1; 9 bases fit TRBD1. The CDR3 extends over 16 amino acids. The germline V gene encodes CDR1 KGHSH and CDR2 LQKENI. The J segment lost 2 bases and the V segment lost 1 base, leaving 3 bases of the junction unmatched. DNA of the CDR3: TGTGCCAGCTCACCACGACAGGGGGAGGCCTACAATGAGCAGTTCTTC. Translating it yields CASSPRQGEAYNEQFF.

This clonotype was recorded once. The CDR3 DNA sequence: TGTGCCAGCAGCCAAGCGACAGGGTTTTTCTTCTCTGGGGCCAACGTCCTGACTTTC. Its protein product is CASSQATGFFFSGANVLTF. The V gene is TRBV3-1, the J gene TRBJ2-6, with 7 bases matching TRBD1. The CDR3 spans 19 residues. Looked up from germline, CDR1 is LGHDT and CDR2 is YNNKEL (reference sequence). J gave up 0 bases and V 1 base, and 9 bases lay outside the gene matches. Full variable domain (missing parts from reference TRBV3-1 and TRBJ2-6): DTAVSQTPKYLVTQMGNDKSIKCEQNLGHDTMYWYKQDSKKFLKIMFSYNNKELIINETVPNRFSPKSPDKAHLNLHINSLELGDSAVYFCASSQATGFFFSGANVLTFGAGSRLTVL.

In its sample, this clonotype was seen once. The chain joins TRBV12-3 or TRBV12-4 to TRBJ1-2; TRBD1 is a possible D gene (6 bases). V was shortened by 1 base and J by 4 bases, with 16 bases between the two germline ends. The CDR3 loop spans 16 amino acids. The CDR3 DNA reads TGTGCCAGCAGTTTAGAGGTTGGGGGGCAGGCCTATGGCTACACCTTC. Translated, it gives CASSLEVGGQAYGYTF.

CDR3 loop: CASSLGGRAQWADTQYF. The CDR3 nucleotides are TGTGCCAGCAGCTTAGGCGGCAGGGCGCAATGGGCAGATACGCAGTATTTT. The chain couples TRBV7-2 to TRBJ2-3; D is possibly TRBD1 (5 bases). CDR3 size: 17 residues. Germline lookup yields CDR1 SGHTA and CDR2 FQGNSA. The germline V and J ends were trimmed by 1 base and 4 bases, with 18 bases remaining between them.

Of note for this clonotype: One end of the junction varies from germline; a read error may be responsible. The chain joins TRBV20-1 to TRBJ2-7; 8 bases are a match to TRBD2. CDR3 length equals 14 residues. Germline V gene sequence: CDR1 DFQATT, CDR2 SNEGSKA (reference sequence). The CDR3 here is CSARDRTSSNEQYF. In DNA, the CDR3 is TGCAGTGCTAGAGATAGGACTAGCTCCAACGAGCAGTACTTC.

This clonotype has only a few counts. This rearrangement joins TRBV5-5 to TRBJ2-5; D remains ambiguous. The CDR3 runs to 16 residues. CDR1 is SGHKS, CDR2 YYEKEE, per germline (reference sequence). The V end lost 4 bases, the J end lost 1 base, and 17 bases lay between the germline ends. For the CDR3, the DNA is TGTGCCAGCAGCCAAACAACCGGACGGTTCCAAGAGACCCAGTACTTC. This sequence encodes CASSQTTGRFQETQYF.

This chain links TRBV6-5 with TRBJ1-1; D call uncertain. Trimming removed 2 bases at V and 1 base at J, with 11 bases between. The germline V gene encodes CDR1 MNHEY and CDR2 SVGAGI. This CDR3 spans 15 amino acids. CDR3 protein: CASSYNLGWNTEAFF. The CDR3 DNA reads TGTGCCAGCAGTTACAACTTGGGTTGGAACACTGAAGCTTTCTTT.

The CDR3 DNA is TGTGCCATCAGTGAGTCAGGAGATACGACGGGGGGGCCCGGGGAGCTGTTTTTT. Its protein is CAISESGDTTGGPGELFF. The chain couples TRBV10-3 to TRBJ2-2; 8 bases agree with TRBD2. CDR3 length: 18 amino acids. V dropped 0 bases and J dropped 6; count of bases not matched to a gene: 12. CDR1 is ENHRY, CDR2 SYGVKD, per germline.

The chain is built from TRBV7-2 and TRBJ1-6; TRBD1 agrees at 7 bases. The CDR3 contains 17 residues. Germline V gene lookup returns CDR1 SGHTA and CDR2 FQGNSA. After removal of 1 base from V and 10 bases from J, the junction contained 13 bases not matched to a gene. CDR3 sequence reads: CASSLEAPDRINSPLHF. The CDR3 DNA sequence: TGTGCCAGCAGCTTAGAGGCCCCGGACAGGATTAACTCACCCCTCCACTTT.